This T cell receptor (beta chain) came from a study of shared clonotypes between healthy human individuals. Sequencing was performed with immunoSEQ multiplex PCR; in TCRdb, only in-frame clones are kept and a portion is missing. Seen here are around 2,000,000 clones, about 92% observed once, and the top ten hold around 1.7%. The CDR3 sequence is 15 residues long. Germline values: CDR1 SEHNR, CDR2 FQNEAQ (reference sequence). V was clipped by 4 bases and J by 5 bases; unmatched bases: 10. Selected positively for CCR7 and CD45RO-negative, naive CD8 cells excluded terminally differentiated effector memory CD45RA+ cells.

Sequencing was done on a sample of naive CD8+ T cells from PBMCs. V and J are TRBV7-9 and TRBJ1-1; TRBD1 matches 7 bases. The receptor was derived from a man between 18 and 29 years old in good health. Some clones in this sample may be carry-over from other donors' samples. The CDR3 sequence is CASSSPRQGLTEAFF. The CDR3 DNA reads TGTGCCAGCAGCTCTCCTCGACAGGGACTTACTGAAGCTTTCTTT.